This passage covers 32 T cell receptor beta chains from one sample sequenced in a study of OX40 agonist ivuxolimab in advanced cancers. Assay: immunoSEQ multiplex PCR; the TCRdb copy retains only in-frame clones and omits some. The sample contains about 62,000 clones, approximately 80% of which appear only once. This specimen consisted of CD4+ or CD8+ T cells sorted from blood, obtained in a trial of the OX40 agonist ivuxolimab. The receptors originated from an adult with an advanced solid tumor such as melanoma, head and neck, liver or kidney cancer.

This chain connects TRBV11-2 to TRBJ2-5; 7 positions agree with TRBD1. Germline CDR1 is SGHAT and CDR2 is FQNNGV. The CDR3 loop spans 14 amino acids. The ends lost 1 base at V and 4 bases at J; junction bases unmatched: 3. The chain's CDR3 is CASSLGGGGETQYF. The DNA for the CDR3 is TGTGCCAGCAGCTTAGGAGGGGGCGGAGAGACCCAGTACTTC.

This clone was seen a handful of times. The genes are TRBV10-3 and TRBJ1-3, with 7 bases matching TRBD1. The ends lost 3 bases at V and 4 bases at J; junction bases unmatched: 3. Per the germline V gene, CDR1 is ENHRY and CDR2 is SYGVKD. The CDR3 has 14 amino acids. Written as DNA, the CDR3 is TGTGCCATCAGTGATAGGGGGCGCGGAAACACCATATATTTT. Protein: CAISDRGRGNTIYF.

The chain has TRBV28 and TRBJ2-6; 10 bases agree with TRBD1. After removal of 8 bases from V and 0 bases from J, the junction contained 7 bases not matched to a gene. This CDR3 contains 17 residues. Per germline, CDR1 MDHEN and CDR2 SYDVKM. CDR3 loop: CASADRGPRSGANVLTF. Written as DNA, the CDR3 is TGTGCCAGCGCCGACAGGGGGCCTCGCTCTGGGGCCAACGTCCTGACTTTC.

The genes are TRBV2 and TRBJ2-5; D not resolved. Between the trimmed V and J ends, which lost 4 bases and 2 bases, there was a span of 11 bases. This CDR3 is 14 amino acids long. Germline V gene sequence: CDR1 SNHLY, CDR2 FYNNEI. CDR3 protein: CASSAPGRQETQYF. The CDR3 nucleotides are TGTGCCAGCAGTGCCCCCGGACGGCAAGAGACCCAGTACTTC. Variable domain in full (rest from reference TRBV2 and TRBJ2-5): EPEVTQTPSHQVTQMGQEVILRCVPISNHLYFYWYRQILGQKVEFLVSFYNNEISEKSEIFDDQFSVERPDGSNFTLKIRSTKLEDSAMYFCASSAPGRQETQYFGPGTRLLVL.

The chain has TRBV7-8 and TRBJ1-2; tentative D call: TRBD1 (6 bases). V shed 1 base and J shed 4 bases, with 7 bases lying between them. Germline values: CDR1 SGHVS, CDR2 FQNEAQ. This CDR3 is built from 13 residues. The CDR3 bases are TGTGCCAGCAGCTTAGACAGGGCCTATGGCTACACCTTC. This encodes CASSLDRAYGYTF.

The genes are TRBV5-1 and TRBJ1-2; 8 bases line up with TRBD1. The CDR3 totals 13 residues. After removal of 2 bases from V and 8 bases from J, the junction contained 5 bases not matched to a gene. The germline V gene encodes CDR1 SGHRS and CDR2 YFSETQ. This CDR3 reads CASSFPGGHGYTF. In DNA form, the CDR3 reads TGCGCCAGCAGCTTCCCAGGGGGCCACGGCTACACCTTC.

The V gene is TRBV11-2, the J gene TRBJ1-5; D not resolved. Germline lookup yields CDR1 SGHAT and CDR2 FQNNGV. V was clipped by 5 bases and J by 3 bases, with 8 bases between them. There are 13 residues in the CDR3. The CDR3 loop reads CASSPWLNQPQHF. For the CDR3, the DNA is TGTGCCAGCAGCCCCTGGCTCAATCAGCCCCAGCATTTT. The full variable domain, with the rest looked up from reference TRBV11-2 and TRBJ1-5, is EAGVAQSPRYKIIEKRQSVAFWCNPISGHATLYWYQQILGQGPKLLIQFQNNGVVDDSQLPKDRFSAERLKGVDSTLKIQPAKLEDSAVYLCASSPWLNQPQHFGDGTRLSIL.

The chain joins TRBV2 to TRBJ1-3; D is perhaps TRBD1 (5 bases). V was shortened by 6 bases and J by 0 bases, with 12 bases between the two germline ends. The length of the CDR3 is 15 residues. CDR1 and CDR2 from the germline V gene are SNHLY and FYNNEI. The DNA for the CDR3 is TGTGCCAGCAGGGGCGACAGAGTCTCTGGAAACACCATATATTTT. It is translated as CASRGDRVSGNTIYF. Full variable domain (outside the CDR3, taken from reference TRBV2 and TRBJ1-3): EPEVTQTPSHQVTQMGQEVILRCVPISNHLYFYWYRQILGQKVEFLVSFYNNEISEKSEIFDDQFSVERPDGSNFTLKIRSTKLEDSAMYFCASRGDRVSGNTIYFGEGSWLTVV.

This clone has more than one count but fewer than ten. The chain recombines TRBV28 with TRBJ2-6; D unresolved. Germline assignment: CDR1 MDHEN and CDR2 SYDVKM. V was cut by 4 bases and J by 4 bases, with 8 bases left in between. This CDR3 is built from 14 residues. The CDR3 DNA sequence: TGTGCCAGCAGTTCTCGCGTCGGGGCCAACGTCCTGACTTTC. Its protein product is CASSSRVGANVLTF.

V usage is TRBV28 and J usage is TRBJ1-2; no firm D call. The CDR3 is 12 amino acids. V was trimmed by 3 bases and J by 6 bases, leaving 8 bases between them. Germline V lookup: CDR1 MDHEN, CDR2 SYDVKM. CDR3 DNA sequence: TGTGCCAGCAGTTTCGGGGATGATGGCTACACCTTC. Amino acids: CASSFGDDGYTF.

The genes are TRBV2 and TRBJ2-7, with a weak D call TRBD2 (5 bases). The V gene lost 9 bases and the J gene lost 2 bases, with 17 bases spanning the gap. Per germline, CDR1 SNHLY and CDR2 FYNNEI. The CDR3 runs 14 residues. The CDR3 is CASHKDGGTYEQYF. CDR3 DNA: TGTGCCAGTCACAAAGACGGAGGAACCTACGAGCAGTACTTC. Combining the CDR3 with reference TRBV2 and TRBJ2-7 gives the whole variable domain EPEVTQTPSHQVTQMGQEVILRCVPISNHLYFYWYRQILGQKVEFLVSFYNNEISEKSEIFDDQFSVERPDGSNFTLKIRSTKLEDSAMYFCASHKDGGTYEQYFGPGTRLTVT.

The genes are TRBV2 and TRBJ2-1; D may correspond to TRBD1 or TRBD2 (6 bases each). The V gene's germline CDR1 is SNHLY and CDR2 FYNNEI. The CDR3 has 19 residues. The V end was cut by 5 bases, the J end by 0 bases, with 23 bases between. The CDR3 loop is CASSYPSRGTESSYNEQFF. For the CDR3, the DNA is TGTGCCAGCAGTTACCCCTCGAGGGGGACTGAAAGCTCCTACAATGAGCAGTTCTTC.

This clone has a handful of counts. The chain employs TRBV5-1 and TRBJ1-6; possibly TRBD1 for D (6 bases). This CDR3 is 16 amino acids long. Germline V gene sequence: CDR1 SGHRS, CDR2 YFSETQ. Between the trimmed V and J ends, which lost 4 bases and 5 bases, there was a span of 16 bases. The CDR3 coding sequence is TGCGCCAGCAGCCCGGTACAGGGCGGGAATAATTCACCCCTCCACTTT. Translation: CASSPVQGGNNSPLHF. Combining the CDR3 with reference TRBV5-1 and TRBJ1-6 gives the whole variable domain KAGVTQTPRYLIKTRGQQVTLSCSPISGHRSVSWYQQTPGQGLQFLFEYFSETQRNKGNFPGRFSGRQFSNSRSEMNVSTLELGDSALYLCASSPVQGGNNSPLHFGNGTRLTVT.

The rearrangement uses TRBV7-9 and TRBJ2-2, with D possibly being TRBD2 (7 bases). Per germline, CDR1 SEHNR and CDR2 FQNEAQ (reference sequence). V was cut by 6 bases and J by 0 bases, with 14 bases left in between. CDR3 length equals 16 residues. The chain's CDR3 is CASSNRGGANTGELFF. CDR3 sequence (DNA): TGTGCCAGCAGTAATAGGGGGGGAGCGAACACCGGGGAGCTGTTTTTT. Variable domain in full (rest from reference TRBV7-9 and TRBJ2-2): DTGVSQNPRHKITKRGQNVTFRCDPISEHNRLYWYRQTLGQGPEFLTYFQNEAQLEKSRLLSDRFSAERPKGSFSTLEIQRTEQGDSAMYLCASSNRGGANTGELFFGEGSRLTVL.

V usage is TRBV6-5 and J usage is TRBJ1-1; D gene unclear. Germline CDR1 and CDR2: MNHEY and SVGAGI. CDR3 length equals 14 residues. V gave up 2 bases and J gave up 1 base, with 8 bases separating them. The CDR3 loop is CASSYRARNTEAFF. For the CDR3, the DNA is TGTGCCAGCAGTTACAGGGCCAGGAACACTGAAGCTTTCTTT.

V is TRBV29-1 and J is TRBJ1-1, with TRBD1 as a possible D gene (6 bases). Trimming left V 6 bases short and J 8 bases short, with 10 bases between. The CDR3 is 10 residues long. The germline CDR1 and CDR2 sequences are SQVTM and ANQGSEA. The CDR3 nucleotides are TGCAGCGTGGCCGACAGGGAAGCTTTCTTT. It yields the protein CSVADREAFF.

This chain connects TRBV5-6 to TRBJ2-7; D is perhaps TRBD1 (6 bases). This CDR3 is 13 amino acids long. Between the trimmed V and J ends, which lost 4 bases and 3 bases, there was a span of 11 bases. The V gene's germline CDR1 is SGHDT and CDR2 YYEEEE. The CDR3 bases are TGTGCCAGCAGCCGGGACACTAACTACGAGCAGTACTTC. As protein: CASSRDTNYEQYF.

The CDR3 sequence is CSVPGTLNYGYTF. The CDR3 DNA sequence: TGCAGCGTCCCTGGGACTTTAAACTATGGCTACACCTTC. V gene TRBV29-1 combines with J gene TRBJ1-2, with a possible D match to TRBD1 (5 bases). Germline CDR1 is SQVTM and CDR2 is ANQGSEA. Trimming pared 6 bases from V and 2 bases from J, leaving 13 bases between. The CDR3 extends over 13 amino acids.

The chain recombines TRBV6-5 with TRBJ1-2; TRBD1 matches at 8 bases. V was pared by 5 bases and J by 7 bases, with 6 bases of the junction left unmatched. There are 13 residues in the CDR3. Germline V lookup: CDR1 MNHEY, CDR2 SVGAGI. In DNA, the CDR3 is TGTGCCAGCAGTCCAGGACAGGGAACTGGCTACACCTTC. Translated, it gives CASSPGQGTGYTF.

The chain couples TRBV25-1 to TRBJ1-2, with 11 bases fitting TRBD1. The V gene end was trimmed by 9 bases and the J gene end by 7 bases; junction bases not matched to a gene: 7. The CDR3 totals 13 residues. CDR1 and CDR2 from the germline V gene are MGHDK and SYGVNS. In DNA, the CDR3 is TGTGCCAGTCAGGACAGGGGGCGAGGTGGCTACACCTTC. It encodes CASQDRGRGGYTF.

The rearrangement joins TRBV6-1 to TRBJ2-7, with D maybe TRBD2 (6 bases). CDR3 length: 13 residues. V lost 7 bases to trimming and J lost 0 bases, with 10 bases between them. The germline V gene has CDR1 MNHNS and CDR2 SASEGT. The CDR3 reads CASTGEVSYEQYF. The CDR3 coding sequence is TGTGCCAGCACCGGGGAGGTCTCCTACGAGCAGTACTTC.

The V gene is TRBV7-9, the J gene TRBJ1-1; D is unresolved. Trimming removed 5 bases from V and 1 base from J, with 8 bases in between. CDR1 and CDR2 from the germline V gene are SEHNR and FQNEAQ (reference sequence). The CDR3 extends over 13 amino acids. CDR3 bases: TGTGCCAGCAGCCTCGGCAGGAACACTGAAGCTTTCTTT. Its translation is CASSLGRNTEAFF.

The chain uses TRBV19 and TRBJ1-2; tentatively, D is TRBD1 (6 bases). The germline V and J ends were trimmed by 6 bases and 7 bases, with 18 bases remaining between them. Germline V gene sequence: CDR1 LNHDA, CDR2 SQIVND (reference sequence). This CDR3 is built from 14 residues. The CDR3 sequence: CASRTSGGGAGYTF. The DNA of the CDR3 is TGTGCCAGTAGGACGAGTGGCGGGGGCGCTGGCTACACCTTC.

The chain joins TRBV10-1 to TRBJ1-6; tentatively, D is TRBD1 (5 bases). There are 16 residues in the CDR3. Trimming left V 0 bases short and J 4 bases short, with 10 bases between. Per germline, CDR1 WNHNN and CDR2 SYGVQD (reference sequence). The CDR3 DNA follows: TGCGCCAGCAGTGAGTCGGCAGGGATTTATAATTCACCCCTCCACTTT. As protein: CASSESAGIYNSPLHF.

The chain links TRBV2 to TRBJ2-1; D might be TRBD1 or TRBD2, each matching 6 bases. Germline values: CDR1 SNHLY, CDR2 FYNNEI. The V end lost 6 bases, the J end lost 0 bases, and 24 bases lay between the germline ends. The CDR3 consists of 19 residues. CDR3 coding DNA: TGTGCCAGCAGCGGGGGCGGCGGGGTGAAACCGAGCTCCTACAATGAGCAGTTCTTC. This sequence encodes CASSGGGGVKPSSYNEQFF.

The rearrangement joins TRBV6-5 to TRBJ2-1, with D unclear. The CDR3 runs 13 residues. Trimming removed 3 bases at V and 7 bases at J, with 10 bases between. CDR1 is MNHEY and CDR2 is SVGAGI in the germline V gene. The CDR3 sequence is CASSYSRENEQFF. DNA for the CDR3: TGTGCCAGCAGTTATAGTCGCGAAAATGAGCAGTTCTTC.

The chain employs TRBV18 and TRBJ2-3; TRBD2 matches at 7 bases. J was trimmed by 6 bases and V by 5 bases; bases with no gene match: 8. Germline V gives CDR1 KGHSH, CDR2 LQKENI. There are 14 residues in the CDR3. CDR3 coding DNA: TGTGCCAGCTCAACCCTTGCGGGGGTGGATACGCAGTATTTT. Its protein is CASSTLAGVDTQYF.

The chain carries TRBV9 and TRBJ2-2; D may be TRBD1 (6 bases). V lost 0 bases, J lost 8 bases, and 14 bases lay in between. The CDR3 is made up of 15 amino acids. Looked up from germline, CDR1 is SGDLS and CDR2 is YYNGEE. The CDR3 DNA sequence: TGTGCCAGCAGCGTAGGGGACATATCAGCGGGGGAGCTGTTTTTT. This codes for CASSVGDISAGELFF. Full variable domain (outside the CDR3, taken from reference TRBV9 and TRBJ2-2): DSGVTQTPKHLITATGQRVTLRCSPRSGDLSVYWYQQSLDQGLQFLIQYYNGEERAKGNILERFSAQQFPDLHSELNLSSLELGDSALYFCASSVGDISAGELFFGEGSRLTVL.

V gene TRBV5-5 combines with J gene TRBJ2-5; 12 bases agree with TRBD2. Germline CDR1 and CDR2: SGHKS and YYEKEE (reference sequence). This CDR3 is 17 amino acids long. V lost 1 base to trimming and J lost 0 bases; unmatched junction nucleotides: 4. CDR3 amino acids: CASSLILAGGNQETQYF. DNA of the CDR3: TGTGCCAGCAGCTTGATACTAGCGGGGGGAAACCAAGAGACCCAGTACTTC.

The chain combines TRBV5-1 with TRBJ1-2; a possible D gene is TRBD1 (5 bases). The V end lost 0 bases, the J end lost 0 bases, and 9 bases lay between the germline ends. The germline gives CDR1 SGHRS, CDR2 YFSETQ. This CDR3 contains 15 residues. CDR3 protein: CASSLGQSSNYGYTF. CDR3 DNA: TGCGCCAGCAGCTTGGGACAGTCATCTAACTATGGCTACACCTTC.

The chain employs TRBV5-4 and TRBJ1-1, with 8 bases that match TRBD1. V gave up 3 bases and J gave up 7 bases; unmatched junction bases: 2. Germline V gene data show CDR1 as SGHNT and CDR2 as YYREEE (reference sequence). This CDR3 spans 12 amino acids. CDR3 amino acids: CASSWDRSEAFF. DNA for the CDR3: TGTGCCAGCAGCTGGGACAGGAGTGAAGCTTTCTTT.

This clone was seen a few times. The CDR3 here is CASDRGSNQPQHF. The CDR3 nucleotides read TGTGCCAGTGACAGGGGGAGCAATCAGCCCCAGCATTTT. V is TRBV6-1 and J is TRBJ1-5; 9 nucleotides line up with TRBD1. This CDR3 contains 13 residues. Trimming cost V 9 bases and J 1 base; bases outside gene matches: 1. Germline-derived CDR1 and CDR2 are MNHNS and SASEGT.